The next 30 T cell receptor beta chains were all read from a single sample in a study of graft-versus-host responses after intestinal transplantation. Profiling relied on immunoSEQ multiplex PCR, and the TCRdb table lists in-frame clones only, not all of them. The table has under 130,000 clones, 93% seen once. What these receptors recognize is not known. The sample here was unstimulated CD8+ T cells sorted from spleen or lymph node cells, taken before intestinal transplant. These receptor sequences come from a human donor who received an intestinal transplant.

The V gene is TRBV4-1, the J gene TRBJ2-1, with D hard to call. The germline V gene has CDR1 MGHRA and CDR2 YSYEKL. V was shortened by 7 bases and J by 6 bases, with 10 bases between the two germline ends. The length of the CDR3 is 12 residues. The chain's CDR3 is CASMDLANEQFF. CDR3 coding DNA: TGCGCCAGCATGGACCTCGCCAATGAGCAGTTCTTC.

V and J are TRBV13 and TRBJ2-7, with TRBD2 identical over 11 bases. From germline, CDR1 is PRHDT and CDR2 FYEKMQ (reference sequence). The CDR3 consists of 12 residues. The V and J ends lost 8 bases and 4 bases, in that order; junction bases with no gene match: 1. The CDR3 reads CASSSGGYEQYF. The CDR3 coding sequence is TGTGCCAGCTCTAGCGGGGGGTACGAGCAGTACTTC.

This rearrangement joins TRBV9 to TRBJ2-7; the D gene is possibly TRBD1 (6 bases). The CDR3 contains 16 residues. Germline loops: CDR1 SGDLS, CDR2 YYNGEE. V lost 4 bases and J lost 2, with 19 bases in between. CDR3 sequence reads: CASSPRDMGMTYEQYF. CDR3 nucleotide sequence: TGTGCCAGCAGCCCTCGGGACATGGGGATGACCTACGAGCAGTACTTC.

CDR3 region: CASSEYVGRVTDTQYF. CDR3 DNA: TGTGCCAGCAGTGAATATGTGGGGCGGGTCACAGATACGCAGTATTTT. J is TRBJ2-3 and V is TRBV25-1; D possibly uses TRBD1 or TRBD2 (5 bases each). Trimming shortened V by 0 bases and J by 2 bases, and 12 bases separated the two germline ends. Germline-derived CDR1 and CDR2 are MGHDK and SYGVNS. The CDR3 contains 16 residues.

The chain has TRBV19 and TRBJ2-5; D perhaps matches TRBD1 (6 bases). There are 13 residues in the CDR3. V shed 1 base and J shed 5 bases, with 8 bases lying between them. Germline lookup yields CDR1 LNHDA and CDR2 SQIVND (reference sequence). The CDR3 spells CASSIGGPETQYF. Here the CDR3 DNA reads TGTGCCAGTAGTATAGGGGGGCCGGAGACCCAGTACTTC.

The chain recombines TRBV7-9 with TRBJ1-3, with no clear D. The CDR3 extends over 14 amino acids. The V and J ends lost 3 bases and 6 bases respectively, with 12 bases between them. Germline loops: CDR1 SEHNR, CDR2 FQNEAQ (reference sequence). The CDR3 region is CASSLEQGLNTIYF. The CDR3 nucleotides are TGTGCCAGCAGCTTGGAACAAGGGCTAAACACCATATATTTT.

The chain carries TRBV6-6 and TRBJ2-1, with 9 bases identical to TRBD1. Germline V gives CDR1 MNHNY, CDR2 SVGAGI (reference sequence). The J segment lost 9 bases and the V segment lost 6 bases, leaving 12 bases of the junction unmatched. The CDR3 is 15 amino acids. CDR3 residues: CASSPTGGAWGEQFF. The CDR3 DNA reads TGTGCCAGCAGCCCGACAGGGGGGGCTTGGGGTGAGCAGTTCTTC.

The J gene is TRBJ2-1, the V gene TRBV5-1, with 14 bases aligning to TRBD2. V was pared by 4 bases and J by 2 bases, with 5 bases of the junction left unmatched. The CDR3 extends over 17 amino acids. Per germline, CDR1 SGHRS and CDR2 YFSETQ. The CDR3 sequence is CASSKGLAGVPYNEQFF. In nucleotides, the CDR3 is TGCGCCAGCAGCAAGGGACTAGCGGGGGTGCCCTACAATGAGCAGTTCTTC.

The V call is TRBV29-1, the J call TRBJ2-1; D is possibly TRBD2 (6 bases). The CDR3 is 12 residues long. Germline lookup yields CDR1 SQVTM and CDR2 ANQGSEA. Trimming took off 3 bases at V and 6 bases at J, with 9 bases between the two ends. CDR3: CSVDGGPNEQFF. The DNA for the CDR3 is TGCAGCGTTGACGGGGGACCCAATGAGCAGTTCTTC.

This chain uses TRBV4-2 with TRBJ2-5; 10 bases fit TRBD2. The trim removed 6 bases at V and 1 base at J, leaving 5 bases unmatched. Germline CDR1 LGHNA, CDR2 YNFKEQ. The CDR3 sequence is 15 residues long. The CDR3 DNA sequence: TGTGCCAGCAGACCTATAGCGGGGGGCCAAGAGACCCAGTACTTC. Translating it yields CASRPIAGGQETQYF.

The V gene is TRBV6-1, the J gene TRBJ1-2; D perhaps matches TRBD1 (5 bases). CDR1 and CDR2 (germline): MNHNS, SASEGT. V lost 3 bases to trimming and J lost 1 base, with 18 bases between them. CDR3 length: 17 residues. This CDR3 is CASSEPVGRGGNYGYTF. The CDR3 DNA sequence: TGTGCCAGCAGTGAGCCGGTCGGGAGGGGCGGTAACTATGGCTACACCTTC.

This rearrangement joins TRBV5-1 to TRBJ1-1; unclear D gene. The CDR3 has 13 amino acids. Germline CDR1 and CDR2: SGHRS and YFSETQ. V was clipped by 5 bases and J by 5 bases, with 13 bases between them. CDR3 in amino acids: CASRAPGETEAFF. The DNA for the CDR3 is TGCGCCAGCAGAGCCCCCGGGGAGACTGAAGCTTTCTTT.

The chain combines TRBV6-1 with TRBJ1-3; D is uncertain. Trimming removed 0 bases at V and 2 bases at J, with 8 bases between. This CDR3 contains 15 residues. Germline V gene lookup returns CDR1 MNHNS and CDR2 SASEGT. DNA for the CDR3: TGTGCCAGCAGTGAAGCAGGGAGCGCTGGAAACACCATATATTTT. Translated, it gives CASSEAGSAGNTIYF.

This chain uses TRBV19 with TRBJ2-1; 10 positions agree with TRBD2. Germline CDR1 and CDR2: LNHDA and SQIVND (reference sequence). After removal of 3 bases from V and 9 bases from J, the junction contained 14 bases not matched to a gene. The CDR3 is 17 residues long. The CDR3 bases are TGTGCCAGTAGTATCCGCCAACTAGCGGGGACCCTCGGTGAGCAGTTCTTC. This gives the protein CASSIRQLAGTLGEQFF.

The genes are TRBV27 and TRBJ2-6, with TRBD2 as a possible D gene (5 bases). The V and J ends lost 3 bases and 8 bases respectively, with 8 bases between them. This CDR3 has 13 amino acids. Germline CDR1 MNHEY, CDR2 SMNVEV (reference sequence). The CDR3 reads CASSLTGSNVLTF. The CDR3 bases are TGTGCCAGCAGTTTGACGGGGTCCAACGTCCTGACTTTC.

The chain joins TRBV7-8 to TRBJ2-5, with D maybe TRBD2 (6 bases). The V end was cut by 0 bases, the J end by 5 bases, with 13 bases between. CDR1 and CDR2 (germline): SGHVS, FQNEAQ. This CDR3 has 15 residues. The CDR3: CASSLAVPGLETQYF. In DNA, the CDR3 is TGTGCCAGCAGCTTAGCGGTCCCGGGACTTGAGACCCAGTACTTC.

The chain recombines TRBV30 with TRBJ2-7, with D uncertain. The germline CDR1 and CDR2 sequences are GTSNPN and SVGIG (reference sequence). CDR3 size: 11 residues. The germline V and J ends were trimmed by 4 bases and 5 bases, with 9 bases remaining between them. As DNA, the CDR3 is TGTGCCTGGAAGACATCCCACGAGCAGTACTTC. It specifies CAWKTSHEQYF.

The chain recombines TRBV7-9 with TRBJ1-2; the match to TRBD1 covers 8 bases. Germline CDR1 reads SEHNR; CDR2 reads FQNEAQ (reference sequence). The CDR3 runs to 19 residues. V lost 4 bases and J lost 0; bases outside the gene matches: 16. CDR3 amino acids: CASSSPISETGATNYGYTF. Here the CDR3 DNA reads TGTGCCAGCAGCTCTCCGATATCCGAGACAGGGGCGACTAACTATGGCTACACCTTC. The full variable domain, in which reference TRBV7-9 and TRBJ1-2 provide the parts outside the CDR3, is DTGVSQNPRHKITKRGQNVTFRCDPISEHNRLYWYRQTLGQGPEFLTYFQNEAQLEKSRLLSDRFSAERPKGSFSTLEIQRTEQGDSAMYLCASSSPISETGATNYGYTFGSGTRLTVV.

The CDR3 bases are TGTGCCAGTAGTATAGATCTGTGGGACGGCGTTAATTCACCCCTCCACTTT. This translates into CASSIDLWDGVNSPLHF. This chain links TRBV19 with TRBJ1-6; TRBD1 is a possible D gene (5 bases). The germline V and J ends were trimmed by 0 bases and 6 bases, with 15 bases remaining between them. This CDR3 comprises 17 residues. Per germline, CDR1 LNHDA and CDR2 SQIVND (reference sequence).

The chain uses TRBV5-1 and TRBJ2-1, with TRBD1 matching over 11 bases. Germline values: CDR1 SGHRS, CDR2 YFSETQ. V lost 3 bases, J lost 4 bases, and 3 bases stayed unmatched. The CDR3 length is 15 residues. The CDR3, as DNA: TGCGCCAGCAGCTGGACAGGGGGCGGGTACAATGAGCAGTTCTTC. This codes for CASSWTGGGYNEQFF.

V is TRBV9 and J is TRBJ1-1; 9 positions agree with TRBD1. After removal of 2 bases from V and 7 bases from J, the junction contained 9 bases not matched to a gene. Germline V gene sequence: CDR1 SGDLS, CDR2 YYNGEE. The CDR3 runs to 15 residues. This chain's CDR3 is CASSVEAGTGIEAFF. The CDR3 DNA is TGTGCCAGCAGCGTTGAAGCCGGGACAGGGATTGAAGCTTTCTTT. Full variable domain (remainder filled in from reference TRBV9 and TRBJ1-1): DSGVTQTPKHLITATGQRVTLRCSPRSGDLSVYWYQQSLDQGLQFLIQYYNGEERAKGNILERFSAQQFPDLHSELNLSSLELGDSALYFCASSVEAGTGIEAFFGQGTRLTVV.

This sequence joins TRBV7-8 and TRBJ1-5; D is unresolved. Trimming pared 7 bases from V and 0 bases from J, leaving 10 bases between. There are 14 residues in the CDR3. CDR1 and CDR2 (germline): SGHVS, FQNEAQ. This CDR3 is CASNLLDSNQPQHF. The CDR3, as DNA: TGTGCCAGCAACCTCTTGGATAGCAATCAGCCCCAGCATTTT.

This chain uses TRBV19 with TRBJ2-3; D is possibly TRBD1 (6 bases). Germline CDR1 is LNHDA and CDR2 is SQIVND (reference sequence). The CDR3 covers 16 residues. Trimming removed 1 base from V and 9 bases from J, with 20 bases in between. In nucleotides, the CDR3 is TGTGCCAGTAGTATAGTAGTGGGGGCCGCGCCGGTCACGCAGTATTTT. Amino acid sequence: CASSIVVGAAPVTQYF.

The chain combines TRBV2 with TRBJ2-3, with TRBD2 identical over 8 bases. Germline lookup yields CDR1 SNHLY and CDR2 FYNNEI. V shed 1 base and J 3 bases; nucleotides not matched to a gene: 3. The CDR3 is 15 amino acids. CDR3 nucleotide sequence: TGTGCCAGCAGTGAAGGTCCGGGGGGGACAGATACGCAGTATTTT. It yields the protein CASSEGPGGTDTQYF.

V usage is TRBV6-1 and J usage is TRBJ2-7, with TRBD1 matching over 8 bases. The CDR3 consists of 14 residues. V dropped 7 bases and J dropped 4; count of bases not matched to a gene: 9. The germline gives CDR1 MNHNS, CDR2 SASEGT. CDR3 in DNA: TGTGCCAGCAACTCCGGGACAGGTCGATACGAGCAGTACTTC. Encoded protein: CASNSGTGRYEQYF.

The DNA for the CDR3 is TGTGCCAGCAGCCCAGGACAGCGCGCGAACACCGGGGAGCTGTTTTTT. Residues: CASSPGQRANTGELFF. The chain has TRBV7-7 and TRBJ2-2, with D possibly being TRBD1 (6 bases). V dropped 5 bases and J dropped 0 bases, with 13 bases sitting between them. The germline CDR1 and CDR2 sequences are SSHAT and FNYEAQ (reference sequence). This CDR3 spans 16 amino acids.

V and J are TRBV6-1 and TRBJ2-5; possibly TRBD2 for D (6 bases). The CDR3 is 16 amino acids. V lost 1 base to trimming and J lost 2 bases, with 14 bases between them. CDR1 is MNHNS and CDR2 is SASEGT in the germline V gene. CDR3 sequence reads: CASSEDVWRVQETQYF. For the CDR3, the DNA is TGTGCCAGCAGTGAAGACGTTTGGAGGGTTCAAGAGACCCAGTACTTC.

The chain couples TRBV2 to TRBJ2-6, with D perhaps TRBD1 (6 bases). Looked up from germline, CDR1 is SNHLY and CDR2 is FYNNEI. This CDR3 region has 16 residues. Trimming pared 8 bases from V and 0 bases from J, leaving 14 bases between. The CDR3: CASEGVLSSGANVLTF. CDR3 nucleotide sequence: TGTGCCAGCGAGGGGGTCCTGAGCTCTGGGGCCAACGTCCTGACTTTC.

The V call is TRBV6-1, the J call TRBJ1-1; no clear D. Trimming pared 7 bases from V and 8 bases from J, leaving 17 bases between. The CDR3 contains 13 residues. The germline gives CDR1 MNHNS, CDR2 SASEGT. The CDR3 protein is CASTPFGLSEAFF. The CDR3 DNA reads as TGTGCCAGCACTCCGTTCGGTCTGTCAGAAGCTTTCTTT.

The genes are TRBV19 and TRBJ2-7; no definite D call. Trimming pared 8 bases from V and 1 base from J, leaving 0 bases between. This CDR3 spans 9 amino acids. CDR1 is LNHDA, CDR2 SQIVND, per germline (reference sequence). CDR3 loop: CASSYEQYF. Here the CDR3 DNA reads TGTGCCAGTTCCTACGAGCAGTACTTC.